The source of this T cell receptor (beta chain) is a study of blood T cell repertoires in COVID-19. The overall study: Italy, Spain and the United States were the sources of the convalescent and acute COVID-19 samples. The analysed material was cDNA or gDNA that came from T cells, B-cell-depleted T cells, or PBMCs.

V was clipped by 0 bases and J by 5 bases, with 8 bases between them. The length of the CDR3 is 13 residues. In the original processing: For nucleated cells, counts were estimated from reference gene primer amplification. Clones were read by immunoSEQ multiplex PCR, and TCRdb kept only the in-frame ones, dropping some. The V and J calls and clone size come from that table; D and trimming were worked out from the DNA. The sample lists around 260,000 clones; about nine tenths were seen once. This chain connects TRBV5-3 to TRBJ1-2, with a tentative D call TRBD1 (5 bases). TRBV5-3 is an open reading frame, and its role is uncertain. The material sequenced was peripheral blood. The sequence was obtained from a middle-aged woman who had recovered from COVID-19. The CDR3 spells CARSLVTEYGYTF. CDR3 coding DNA: TGTGCCAGAAGCTTGGTGACAGAGTATGGCTACACCTTC.